This T cell receptor beta chain is from a study of technical replicates of blood from several donors (dated by TCRdb to about 2017). The CDR3 runs 13 amino acids, cysteine and phenylalanine included. Only the CDR3 part of the read is kept: 39 bases, read in frame from the first base. The germline V gene supplies CDR1 SGHAT and CDR2 FQNNGV. Relative to germline, V is 2 bases shorter and J is 9 bases shorter, with 8 bases between their ends. To note about this clone: What this receptor recognizes is not known. Base qualities were left out, and no much larger clone turns up one base away.

Library creation used the immunoSEQ multiplex PCR assay. TCRdb retrieved this table from immuneACCESS and kept in-frame rearrangements only. Not all clones are present; in checked studies, unresolved V genes account for under half, and no reason is known for the remainder. The sample data list about 70,000 clones, and around 97% of these were observed just once. The ten top clones hold around 0.2% of the sample. This clonotype was obtained from a human donor in good health. Recombination joined TRBV11-2 with TRBJ1-6, with TRBD1 as a weak D call on 5 bases. Sequencing was carried out using T cells isolated from PBMCs. The CDR3 has the sequence CASSLIRVSPLHF. The sequenced DNA is TGTGCCAGCAGCTTAATCAGGGTTTCACCCCTCCACTTT.